The T cell receptor (beta chain) under discussion was sequenced for a study of cytomegalovirus exposure and HLA in healthy donors. The overall study: In a later analysis, it was reported that the 120 or so validation repertoires had been produced on the same platform as the 670 or so repertoires belonging to the first cohort.

Some clones are missing from TCRdb's copy, which holds only in-frame ones; the method was immunoSEQ multiplex PCR. In the table there are approximately 150,000 clones, about 90% of which are singletons. Trimming took off 4 bases at V and 1 base at J, with 10 bases between the two ends. Germline values: CDR1 LGHNA, CDR2 YSLEER. CDR3 length: 14 residues. Study conclusions and caveats: Some TCR beta chains (about 180 of them) were listed as cytomegalovirus-associated. It was confirmed in vitro that a few of the CMV-associated chains were specific for CMV antigens. In the approximately 120 validation repertoires, a later analysis found that first-cohort TCR clusters tended to co-occur.

About this clone: Its specificity is not known.

Sequencing was carried out using PBMCs. The genes are TRBV4-3 and TRBJ1-2; D is undetermined. This sequence was found in a young woman in good health and CMV-seropositive. The CDR3: CASSPGLHNYGYTF. CDR3 in DNA: TGCGCCAGCAGCCCTGGGCTACATAACTATGGCTACACCTTC.